This T cell receptor beta chain was documented in a study of T-cell memory formation after mild COVID-19. As for the study in general: TCR clusters were largely donor specific.

This CDR3 contains 14 residues. Germline V gene lookup returns CDR1 LGHNA and CDR2 YSLEER. The germline V and J ends were trimmed by 0 bases and 7 bases, with 12 bases remaining between them. TCRdb reprocessed the 5' RACE reads with MiXCR, giving one entry per CDR3 protein. The repertoire has fewer than 350,000 distinct CDR3 sequences, 8% to 10% of them found once; the top ten carry 20% to 25%. This clonotype was detected a few times. The sample was PBMCs or a T cell subset sorted from them (not recorded which). The chain is built from TRBV4-3 and TRBJ1-2; D gene ambiguous. The TCR sequence derives from a man aged 18 to 30 who had mild COVID-19 (a few samples of this study predate the infection). Cell type and time point are not known. CDR3 protein: CASSQEPGWGGYTF. CDR3 sequence (DNA): TGCGCCAGCAGCCAAGAGCCCGGCTGGGGTGGCTACACCTTC.